These T cell receptor beta chains were read from a single sample in a study of T cells in Graves' hyperthyroidism and ophthalmopathy. TCRdb reanalysed the multiplex PCR reads using MiXCR and keeps one entry per CDR3 protein. Seen here are nearly 750,000 distinct CDR3 sequences, roughly a third observed once, and the top ten hold less than 35%. The sequenced material came from blood. The receptor set was obtained from a woman aged 40-49 years with Graves' hyperthyroidism. The CDR3 runs from the conserved cysteine through the conserved F or W. The D gene is left open where the match is weak. A clone size is listed for some rows: how often the clone was seen (once, few, many), or a class if it is expanded.

TRBD1 | - | TRBJ2-7 | TRBV2 | TGTGCCAGCTCACCCGTACAGGGGGTAGGATCCTACGAGCAGTACTTC | CASSPVQGVGSYEQYF
- | many | TRBJ2-5 | TRBV29-1 | TGCAGCTCCTCAGGGAACCTCGGAGAGACCCAGTACTTC | CSSSGNLGETQYF
- | - | TRBJ1-2 | TRBV30 | TGTGCCTGGGACCCTTTGGCAGCTAACTATGGCTACACCTTC | CAWDPLAANYGYTF
- | few | TRBJ1-1 | TRBV20-1 | TGCAGTGCTAGAGGGCCGGCAATGGTCAGGGCAGGAGGTGAAGCTTTCTTT | CSARGPAMVRAGGEAFF
- | - | TRBJ1-1 | TRBV5-6 | TGTGCCAGCAGCTTAGGGTGTGGCACTGAAGCTTTCTTT | CASSLGCGTEAFF
- | many | TRBJ1-4 | TRBV5-5 | TGTGCCAGCAGCATGGTTAATGAAAAACTGTTTTTT | CASSMVNEKLFF
TRBD1 | few | TRBJ1-2 | TRBV11-2 | TGTGCCAGCAGCTTAGGCCCGGGACAGGAGTACTATGGCTACACCTTC | CASSLGPGQEYYGYTF
TRBD1 | - | TRBJ1-3 | TRBV12-3/TRBV12-4 | TGTGCCAGCAGGAGGGACAGCCCTGGAAACACCATATATTTT | CASRRDSPGNTIYF
TRBD1 | - | TRBJ1-5 | TRBV29-1 | TGCAGCGTTGCCCGGGACAGGGGTTCCTACGAGCATTTT | CSVARDRGSYEHF
- | - | TRBJ2-7 | TRBV5-4 | TGTGCCAGCAGCTTGCAAGGGGTTGCATACGAGCAGTACTTC | CASSLQGVAYEQYF
- | - | TRBJ1-3 | TRBV6-5 | TGTGCCAGCAGTTACTCCCCCGGCTCTGGAAACACCATATATTTT | CASSYSPGSGNTIYF
- | - | TRBJ1-1 | TRBV5-6 | TGTGCCAGCAGCTTGAGGTATCAGGGGCCTAGGGCTGAAGCTTTCTTT | CASSLRYQGPRAEAFF
TRBD1 | - | TRBJ1-1 | TRBV6-5 | TGTGCCAGCAGTTACACAGGGGCAGAGAACACTGAAGCTTTCTTT | CASSYTGAENTEAFF
- | many | TRBJ2-5 | TRBV14 | TGTGCCAGCAGTAACAGGGTCGGGGAGACCCAGTACTTC | CASSNRVGETQYF
TRBD1 | - | TRBJ1-4 | TRBV7-2 | TGTGCCAGCAGCAGACAGGGGGCGTTTGGAGAAAAACTGTTTTTT | CASSRQGAFGEKLFF
- | once | TRBJ2-3 | TRBV7-9 | TGTGCCAGCCCCGGAGGAGGCGCGGAGGGCACAGATACGCAGTATTTT | CASPGGGAEGTDTQYF
- | once | TRBJ2-7 | TRBV2 | TGTGCCAGCAGTGAACAGAAAACTGCCTTGAGCTCCTACGAGCAGTACTTC | CASSEQKTALSSYEQYF
- | - | TRBJ1-1 | TRBV6-1 | TGTGCCAGCAGACGGACCGCGCTCACTGAAGCTTTCTTT | CASRRTALTEAFF
TRBD1 | few | TRBJ1-1 | TRBV5-4 | TGTGCCAGCAGCACCCGGGGCAGGGGGGTGGCTGAAGCTTTCTTT | CASSTRGRGVAEAFF
- | many | TRBJ1-1 | TRBV29-1 | TGCAGCGTTCAGGGAACTGAAGCTTTCTTT | CSVQGTEAFF
- | - | TRBJ1-3 | TRBV12-3/TRBV12-4 | TGTGCCAGCATACCGGGGGGCTCTGGAAACACCATATATTTT | CASIPGGSGNTIYF
TRBD1 | - | TRBJ1-5 | TRBV6-2/TRBV6-3 | TGTGCCAGCAGCCGGACAGGGACAAGCTCTCAGCCCCAGCATTTT | CASSRTGTSSQPQHF
- | - | TRBJ1-2 | TRBV29-1 | TGCAGCGCTAAGGACATCTATGGCTACACCTTC | CSAKDIYGYTF
TRBD2 | - | TRBJ2-2 | TRBV14 | TGTGCCAGCAGCCAACTGGGACTAGCGGGGTACACCGGGGAGCTGTTTTTT | CASSQLGLAGYTGELFF
- | - | TRBJ1-6 | TRBV7-2 | TGTGCCCCGACGGGGGCTGGTTCACCCCTCCACTTT | CAPTGAGSPLHF
- | few | TRBJ1-4 | TRBV7-9 | TGTGCCAGCAGCTTCTCGTCTAATTGGCAGTATAATGAAAAACTGTTTTTT | CASSFSSNWQYNEKLFF
- | few | TRBJ2-6 | TRBV6-5 | TGTGCCAGCAGCCAAAAGACAGGCTACGGGGCCAACGTCCTGACTTTC | CASSQKTGYGANVLTF
TRBD1 | - | TRBJ1-2 | TRBV7-9 | TGTGCCAGCAGCCCCCGGGGGACAGGGGATGGCTACACCTTC | CASSPRGTGDGYTF
TRBD1 | - | TRBJ2-5 | TRBV12-3/TRBV12-4 | TGTGCCAGCAGTTTAGGGACAGGCCCCAGGGAGACCCAGTACTTC | CASSLGTGPRETQYF
TRBD2 | few | TRBJ2-1 | TRBV15 | TGTGCCACCAGCAATGGACTAGCGGGAGGTTCGCGAAATGAGCAGTTCTTC | CATSNGLAGGSRNEQFF
- | - | TRBJ2-7 | TRBV10-2 | TGCGCCCCCGGGGGCGGTCACGAGCAGTACTTC | CAPGGGHEQYF
- | - | TRBJ1-1 | TRBV7-9 | TGTGCCAGCAGCCGGACACCCGGGACTCAGGGTAGTACTGAAGCTTTCTTT | CASSRTPGTQGSTEAFF
- | - | TRBJ1-5 | TRBV4-1 | TGCGCCAGCAGCCAAGAAGACAGTAAGTTTTATAGCAATCAGCCCCAGCATTTT | CASSQEDSKFYSNQPQHF
TRBD2 | few | TRBJ2-7 | TRBV9 | TGTGCCAGCAGCGTGACCCCTAGCGGGAGCCCCCACGAGCAGTACTTC | CASSVTPSGSPHEQYF
- | - | TRBJ2-7 | TRBV28 | TGTGCCAGCAGCCTCTCGCTGGGCGAGCAGTACTTC | CASSLSLGEQYF
- | few | TRBJ2-7 | TRBV19 | TGTGCCAGTAGTATAGCGGGAACATTATCGGCCGCGTCAACCTACGAGCAGTACTTC | CASSIAGTLSAASTYEQYF
- | few | TRBJ2-7 | TRBV25-1 | TGTGCCAGCAGTGAATACCCAGGGTACTACGAGCAGTACTTC | CASSEYPGYYEQYF
- | many | TRBJ1-3 | TRBV10-3 | TGTGCCCTTAGGGGAGGCGCTGGAAACACCATATATTTT | CALRGGAGNTIYF
- | - | TRBJ1-2 | TRBV5-4 | TGTGCCAGCAGTTTGTTGTCAGGGGAAGGCTGCACCTTC | CASSLLSGEGCTF
- | - | TRBJ1-1 | TRBV7-3 | TGTGCCAGCAGCTCGGTTAAGGGACGCTCTGAAGCTTTCTTT | CASSSVKGRSEAFF
- | - | TRBJ1-1 | TRBV6-5 | TGTGCCAGCAGTTACTCGCTGCAGGGGAGTACGAACACTGAAGCTTTCTTT | CASSYSLQGSTNTEAFF
TRBD1 | few | TRBJ1-1 | TRBV6-5 | TGTGCCAGCACCCACAGGGGTGAGAACACTGAAGCTTTCTTT | CASTHRGENTEAFF
- | few | TRBJ2-3 | TRBV7-2 | TGTGCCAGCAGTCCGGGACACCTCACAGATACGCAGTATTTT | CASSPGHLTDTQYF
TRBD1 | few | TRBJ1-5 | TRBV6-6 | TGTGCCAGCAGTGCTGGGACAGGGGAATCCAATCAGCCCCAGCATTTT | CASSAGTGESNQPQHF
- | few | TRBJ2-3 | TRBV7-9 | TGTGCCAGCAGCCTCGTAGGGGAGGGCACAGATACGCAGTATTTT | CASSLVGEGTDTQYF
- | - | TRBJ2-7 | TRBV11-1 | TGTGCCAGCAGCGTTGTTTGGGGAACCTCCTACGAGCAGTACTTC | CASSVVWGTSYEQYF
- | few | TRBJ2-6 | TRBV12-3/TRBV12-4 | TGTGCCAGCAGTTTAGTGCAGGGGGCCAACGTCCTGACTTTC | CASSLVQGANVLTF
- | - | TRBJ1-1 | TRBV18 | TGTGCCAGCTCACCAATGCGAGGAGCTTTCTTT | CASSPMRGAFF
TRBD1 | - | TRBJ1-1 | TRBV19 | TGTGCCAGTAGTACCGGGACAGGGTTTGATGTAGTTTTCTTT | CASSTGTGFDVVFF
TRBD2 | few | TRBJ2-1 | TRBV7-7 | TGTGCTAGCAGCCCGCTCGGTTCTAGCGGGTGGGGAGACAATGAGCAGTTCTTC | CASSPLGSSGWGDNEQFF
- | - | TRBJ1-2 | TRBV7-9 | TGTGCCAGCAGCCACCGGGAGCTCAGGCTTACGGACTTC | CASSHRELRLTDF